This TCR beta chain was profiled in a study of beta chain features in type 1 diabetes. What was sequenced were expressed TCRB transcripts, since all of the isolated RNA had been reverse transcribed. Libraries were prepared by immunoSEQ multiplex PCR; TCRdb keeps only in-frame clonotypes and omits some of them. Of over 100,000 clones in the sample, about 40% were seen once. Study-wide findings and caveats: Junctions at VDJ sites from type 1 diabetes patients had fewer insertions and more deletions.

V lost 0 bases and J 6 bases, leaving 15 bases between the germline ends. CDR3 length equals 16 residues. Germline-derived CDR1 and CDR2 are MNHNY and SVGAGI (reference sequence). Concerning this clone itself: Its antigen is still unknown.

The origin of this receptor is a woman between 18 and 29 years old in good health. The chain has TRBV6-6 and TRBJ2-1, with a possible D match to TRBD2 (6 bases). Material: stem cell memory CD4+ T cells from blood. CDR3 in amino acids: CASSYSIGGVINEQFF. In DNA form, the CDR3 reads TGTGCCAGCAGTTACTCGATCGGAGGGGTTATCAATGAGCAGTTCTTC.